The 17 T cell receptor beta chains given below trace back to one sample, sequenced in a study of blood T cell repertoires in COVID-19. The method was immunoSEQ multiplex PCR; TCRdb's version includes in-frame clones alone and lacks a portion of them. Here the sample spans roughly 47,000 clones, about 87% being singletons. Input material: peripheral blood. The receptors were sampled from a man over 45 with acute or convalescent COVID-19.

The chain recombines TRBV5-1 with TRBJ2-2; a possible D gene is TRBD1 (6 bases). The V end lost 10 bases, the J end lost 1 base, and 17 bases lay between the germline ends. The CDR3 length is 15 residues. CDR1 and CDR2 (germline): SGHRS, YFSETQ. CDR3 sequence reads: CASSGIGGNTGELFF. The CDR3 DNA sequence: TGCGCCTCCTCCGGCATAGGGGGGAACACCGGGGAGCTGTTTTTT.

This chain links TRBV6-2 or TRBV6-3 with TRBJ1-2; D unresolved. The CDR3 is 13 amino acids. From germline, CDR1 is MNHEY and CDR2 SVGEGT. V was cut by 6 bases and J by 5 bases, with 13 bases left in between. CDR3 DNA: TGTGCCAGCAGCATTACGCCAGAATATGGCTACACCTTC. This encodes CASSITPEYGYTF.

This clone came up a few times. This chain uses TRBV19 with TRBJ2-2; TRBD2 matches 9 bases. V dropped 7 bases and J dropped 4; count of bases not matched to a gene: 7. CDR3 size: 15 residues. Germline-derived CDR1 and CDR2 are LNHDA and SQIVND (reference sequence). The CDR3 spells CASNPLAGSTGELFF. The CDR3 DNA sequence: TGTGCCAGTAACCCCCTAGCGGGGTCCACCGGGGAGCTGTTTTTT.

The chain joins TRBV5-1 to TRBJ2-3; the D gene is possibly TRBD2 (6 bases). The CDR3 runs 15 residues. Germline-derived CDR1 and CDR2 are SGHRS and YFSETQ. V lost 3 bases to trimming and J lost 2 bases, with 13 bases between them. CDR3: CASSSPGTATDTQYF. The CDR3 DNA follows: TGCGCCAGCAGCTCTCCCGGGACTGCCACAGATACGCAGTATTTT.

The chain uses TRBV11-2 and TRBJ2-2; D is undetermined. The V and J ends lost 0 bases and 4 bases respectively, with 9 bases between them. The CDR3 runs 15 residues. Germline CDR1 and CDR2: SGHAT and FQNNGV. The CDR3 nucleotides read TGTGCCAGCAGCTTAGATTTAGTAAGCACCGGGGAGCTGTTTTTT. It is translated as CASSLDLVSTGELFF.

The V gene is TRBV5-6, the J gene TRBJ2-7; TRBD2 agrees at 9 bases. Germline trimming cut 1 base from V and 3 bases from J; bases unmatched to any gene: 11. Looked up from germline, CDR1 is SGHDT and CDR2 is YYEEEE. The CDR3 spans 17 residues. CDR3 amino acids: CASSLQVTSGILYEQYF. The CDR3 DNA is TGTGCCAGCAGCTTGCAAGTGACTAGCGGAATTCTCTACGAGCAGTACTTC.

CDR3 residues: CASSQAGPRSNQPQHF. Written as DNA, the CDR3 is TGCGCCAGCAGCCAGGCGGGACCGCGTAGCAATCAGCCCCAGCATTTT. V usage is TRBV4-1 and J usage is TRBJ1-5, with a tentative D call TRBD1 (5 bases). CDR3 length: 16 residues. CDR1 and CDR2 from the germline V gene are MGHRA and YSYEKL. Trimming shortened V by 3 bases and J by 0 bases, and 12 bases separated the two germline ends.

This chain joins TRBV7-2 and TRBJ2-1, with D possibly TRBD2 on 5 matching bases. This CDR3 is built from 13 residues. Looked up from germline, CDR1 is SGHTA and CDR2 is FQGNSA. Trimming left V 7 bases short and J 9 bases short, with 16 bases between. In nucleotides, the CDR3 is TGTGCCAGCAACCCCCCGGCGGGTCTTGAGCAGTTCTTC. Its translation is CASNPPAGLEQFF.

The CDR3 DNA follows: TGTGCCAGCAGCCCCAGTACCGGGGGTGAAAAACTGTTTTTT. It encodes CASSPSTGGEKLFF. V gene TRBV7-9 combines with J gene TRBJ1-4; D is perhaps TRBD1 (5 bases). V shed 5 bases and J shed 7 bases, with 14 bases lying between them. The CDR3 has 14 amino acids. Germline CDR1 SEHNR, CDR2 FQNEAQ (reference sequence).

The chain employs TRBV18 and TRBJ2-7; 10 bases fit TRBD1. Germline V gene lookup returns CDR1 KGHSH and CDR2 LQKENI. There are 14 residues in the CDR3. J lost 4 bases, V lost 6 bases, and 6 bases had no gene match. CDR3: CASSRGQGLYEQYF. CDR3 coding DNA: TGTGCCAGCTCTCGGGGACAGGGGCTATACGAGCAGTACTTC.

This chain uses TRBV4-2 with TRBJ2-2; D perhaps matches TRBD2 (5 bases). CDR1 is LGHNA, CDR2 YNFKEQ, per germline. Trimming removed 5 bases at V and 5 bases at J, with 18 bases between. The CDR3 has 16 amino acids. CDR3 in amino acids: CASSSFGDLGTGELFF. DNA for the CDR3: TGTGCCAGCAGCTCCTTCGGGGATTTGGGGACCGGGGAGCTGTTTTTT.

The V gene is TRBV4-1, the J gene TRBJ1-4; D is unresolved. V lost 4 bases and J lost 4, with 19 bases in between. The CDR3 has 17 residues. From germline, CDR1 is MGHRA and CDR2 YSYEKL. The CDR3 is CASSPNTRGSLNEKLFF. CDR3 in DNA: TGCGCCAGCAGCCCTAACACGAGAGGCAGTCTTAATGAAAAACTGTTTTTT.

CDR3 in amino acids: CASRLKGGDNSPLHF. The DNA for the CDR3 is TGTGCCAGCAGACTTAAGGGAGGGGATAATTCACCCCTCCACTTT. This chain joins TRBV4-2 and TRBJ1-6, with D possibly matching TRBD1 (5 bases). Germline-derived CDR1 and CDR2 are LGHNA and YNFKEQ. V lost 6 bases to trimming and J lost 5 bases, with 14 bases between them. CDR3 length equals 15 residues.

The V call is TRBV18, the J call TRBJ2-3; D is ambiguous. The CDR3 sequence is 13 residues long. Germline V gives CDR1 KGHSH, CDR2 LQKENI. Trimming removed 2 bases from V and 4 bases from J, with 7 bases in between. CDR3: CASSPATPDTQYF. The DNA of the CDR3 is TGTGCCAGCTCACCAGCGACACCAGATACGCAGTATTTT.

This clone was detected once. The CDR3 DNA follows: TGTGCCAGCAGTTTAACGAGGAACACTGAAGCTTTCTTT. Its translation is CASSLTRNTEAFF. The chain couples TRBV11-3 to TRBJ1-1; D gene ambiguous. Germline CDR1 SGHNT, CDR2 YENEEA. Trimming pared 6 bases from V and 1 base from J, leaving 9 bases between. This CDR3 has 13 residues.

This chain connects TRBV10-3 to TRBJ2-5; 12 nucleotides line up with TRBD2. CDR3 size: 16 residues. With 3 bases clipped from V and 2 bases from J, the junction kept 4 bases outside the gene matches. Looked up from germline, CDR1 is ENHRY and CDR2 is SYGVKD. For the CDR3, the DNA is TGTGCCATCAGTGATCCTAGCGGGGGGGTACAAGAGACCCAGTACTTC. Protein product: CAISDPSGGVQETQYF.

The CDR3 region has the DNA TGTGCCAGCAGCTTAGTGGGACTAGCGGGGGGAGCTCCAGATACGCAGTATTTT. Encoded protein: CASSLVGLAGGAPDTQYF. This sequence joins TRBV7-9 and TRBJ2-3; 15 bases agree with TRBD2. This CDR3 has 18 residues. Trimming removed 1 base from V and 4 bases from J; junction bases left unmatched: 6. CDR1 and CDR2 from the germline V gene are SEHNR and FQNEAQ (reference sequence). The full variable domain, rest sourced from reference TRBV7-9 and TRBJ2-3, is DTGVSQNPRHKITKRGQNVTFRCDPISEHNRLYWYRQTLGQGPEFLTYFQNEAQLEKSRLLSDRFSAERPKGSFSTLEIQRTEQGDSAMYLCASSLVGLAGGAPDTQYFGPGTRLTVL.